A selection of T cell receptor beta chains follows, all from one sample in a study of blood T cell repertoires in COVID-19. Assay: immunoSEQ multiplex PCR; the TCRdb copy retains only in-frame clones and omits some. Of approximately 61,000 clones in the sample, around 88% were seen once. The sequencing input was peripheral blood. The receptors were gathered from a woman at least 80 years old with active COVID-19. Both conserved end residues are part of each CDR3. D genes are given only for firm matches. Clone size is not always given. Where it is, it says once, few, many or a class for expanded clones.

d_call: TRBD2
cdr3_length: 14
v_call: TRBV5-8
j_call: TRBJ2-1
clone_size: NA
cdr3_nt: TGTGCCAGCAGCTTGGGACTAGCGGGGGTGGAGCAGTTCTTC
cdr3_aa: CASSLGLAGVEQFF

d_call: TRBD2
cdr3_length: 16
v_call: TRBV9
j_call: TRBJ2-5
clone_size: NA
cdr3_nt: TGTGCCAGCAGCGTAGCTCGGAGCGGGGGGGTTGAGACCCAGTACTTC
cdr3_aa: CASSVARSGGVETQYF

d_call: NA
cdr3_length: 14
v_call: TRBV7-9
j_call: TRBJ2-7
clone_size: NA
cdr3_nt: TGTGCCAGCAGCCTTAGGGGGGGTTCCTACGAGCAGTACTTC
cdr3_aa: CASSLRGGSYEQYF

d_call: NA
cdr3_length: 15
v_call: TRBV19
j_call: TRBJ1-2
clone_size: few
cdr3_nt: TGTGCCAGTAGTATAGCCAACACAGGGATCTATGGCTACACCTTC
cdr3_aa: CASSIANTGIYGYTF

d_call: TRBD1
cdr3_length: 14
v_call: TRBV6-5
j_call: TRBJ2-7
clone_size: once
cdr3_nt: TGTGCCAGCAGTTACACCCGACAGGGCTACGAGCAGTACTTC
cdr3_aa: CASSYTRQGYEQYF

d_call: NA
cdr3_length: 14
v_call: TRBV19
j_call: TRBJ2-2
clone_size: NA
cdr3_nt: TGTGCCACAATTCAAGCGGGCGACACCGGGGAGCTGTTTTTT
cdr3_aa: CATIQAGDTGELFF

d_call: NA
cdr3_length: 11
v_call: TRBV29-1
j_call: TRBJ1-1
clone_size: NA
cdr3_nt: TGCAGCGTTGTAGGAGGTGAGGGAGCTTTCTTT
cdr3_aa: CSVVGGEGAFF

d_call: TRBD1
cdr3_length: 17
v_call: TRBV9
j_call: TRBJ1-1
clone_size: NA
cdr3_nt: TGTGCCAGCAGCCCCCTAGGACAGGCGGGTCTGAACACTGAAGCTTTCTTT
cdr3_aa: CASSPLGQAGLNTEAFF

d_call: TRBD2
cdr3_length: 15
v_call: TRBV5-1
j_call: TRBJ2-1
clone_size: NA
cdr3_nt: TGCGCCAGCAGCTTCAGCGGGAGGGCCCACAATGAGCAGTTCTTC
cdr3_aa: CASSFSGRAHNEQFF

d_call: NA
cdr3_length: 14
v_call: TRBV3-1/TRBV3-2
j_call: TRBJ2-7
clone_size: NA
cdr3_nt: TGTGCCAGCAGCACCTGGGGGGAGAGCTACGAGCAGTACTTC
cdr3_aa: CASSTWGESYEQYF

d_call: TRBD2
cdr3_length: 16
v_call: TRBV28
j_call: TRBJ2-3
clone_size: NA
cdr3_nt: TGTGCCAGCAGTTCAAACCTAGCGGGGTATACAGATACGCAGTATTTT
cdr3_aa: CASSSNLAGYTDTQYF

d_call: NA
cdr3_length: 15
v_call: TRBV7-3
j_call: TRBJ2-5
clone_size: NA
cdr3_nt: TGTGCCAGCAGCCCTAGGGCAGGGCCACAAGAGACCCAGTACTTC
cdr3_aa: CASSPRAGPQETQYF

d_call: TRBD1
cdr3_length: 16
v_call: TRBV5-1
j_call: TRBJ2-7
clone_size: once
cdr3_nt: TGCGCCAGCAGCCAGACACCGGGACAGGGTGCCTACGAGCAGTACTTC
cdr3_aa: CASSQTPGQGAYEQYF

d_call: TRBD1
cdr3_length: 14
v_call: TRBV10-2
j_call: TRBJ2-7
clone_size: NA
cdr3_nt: TGCGCCAGCAGTGAGACAGGGGGTGGCTACGAGCAGTACTTC
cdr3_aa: CASSETGGGYEQYF

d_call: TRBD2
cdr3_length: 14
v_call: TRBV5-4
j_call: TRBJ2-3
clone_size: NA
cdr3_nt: TGTGCCAGCCGGGCTAGCGGGGACCCAGATACGCAGTATTTT
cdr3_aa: CASRASGDPDTQYF

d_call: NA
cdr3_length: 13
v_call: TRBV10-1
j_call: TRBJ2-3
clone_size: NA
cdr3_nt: TGCGCCAGCAGTGAGTCCGCGAAGGATACGCAGTATTTT
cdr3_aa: CASSESAKDTQYF

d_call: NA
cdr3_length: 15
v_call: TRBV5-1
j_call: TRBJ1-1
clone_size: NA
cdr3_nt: TGCGCCAGCAGCCCGGCACCGGGGAGGGACACTGAAGCTTTCTTT
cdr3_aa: CASSPAPGRDTEAFF

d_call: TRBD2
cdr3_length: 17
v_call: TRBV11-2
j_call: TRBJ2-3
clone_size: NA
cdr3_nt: TGTGCCAGCAGCTTATATCGGACTAGCGGACTCACAGATACGCAGTATTTT
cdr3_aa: CASSLYRTSGLTDTQYF

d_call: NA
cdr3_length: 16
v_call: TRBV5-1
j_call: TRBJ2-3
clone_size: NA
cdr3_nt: TGCGCCAGCAGCCCGGATGCGCGGGGAGCCACAGATACGCAGTATTTT
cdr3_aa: CASSPDARGATDTQYF

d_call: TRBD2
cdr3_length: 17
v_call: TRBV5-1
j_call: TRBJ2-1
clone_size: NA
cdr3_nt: TGCGCCAGCAGCTTGGCCTGGGGAGCGGGGGTCAACAATGAGCAGTTCTTC
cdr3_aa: CASSLAWGAGVNNEQFF

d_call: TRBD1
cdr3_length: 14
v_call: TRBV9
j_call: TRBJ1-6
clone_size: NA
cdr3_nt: TGTGCCAGCAGCCTACGGGACAGGGTTTCACCCCTCCACTTT
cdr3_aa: CASSLRDRVSPLHF

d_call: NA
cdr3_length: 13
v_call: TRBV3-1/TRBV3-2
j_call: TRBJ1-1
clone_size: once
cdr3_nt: TGTGCCAGCAGCCAACGGGAGAACACTGAAGCTTTCTTT
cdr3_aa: CASSQRENTEAFF

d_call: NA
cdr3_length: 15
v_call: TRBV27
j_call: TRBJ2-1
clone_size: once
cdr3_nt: TGTGCCAGCAGTTTAGCGGGGGCGGCGAACAATGAGCAGTTCTTC
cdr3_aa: CASSLAGAANNEQFF